The entry below describes one TCR beta chain. As yet, its antigen is unknown. This sample is part of a study of cytomegalovirus exposure and HLA in healthy donors. V dropped 1 base and J dropped 6; count of bases not matched to a gene: 13. The CDR3 is 17 residues long. Germline lookup yields CDR1 LNHNV and CDR2 YYDKDF (reference sequence). Profiling relied on immunoSEQ multiplex PCR, and the TCRdb table lists in-frame clones only, not all of them. The data contain roughly 120,000 clones, more than 70% of them singletons. Study-wide findings and caveats: Associated with cytomegalovirus, according to the listing, were around 160 TCR beta chains. Reportedly, diagnosis of cytomegalovirus status by the classifier showed high specificity and sensitivity.

Sequencing was done on a sample of PBMCs. The TCR comes from a man younger than 35 in good health and CMV-seronegative. This chain uses TRBV15 with TRBJ2-5; 8 nucleotides line up with TRBD2. CDR3 nucleotides: TGTGCCACCAGCAGAGGGGGGATCGGGAGGGCCGAGAAGACCCAGTACTTC. Residues: CATSRGGIGRAEKTQYF.